The 26 T cell receptor beta chains reported below all come from one sample, sequenced in a study of PD-L1 blockade in urothelial cancer. Sequencing used immunoSEQ multiplex PCR; TCRdb keeps in-frame clones, though not all of them. Of 46,000 or so clones listed, roughly 86% are singletons. The time point: peripheral blood 6 weeks after treatment start. Sequencing was performed on PBMCs, taken around atezolizumab (anti-PD-L1) treatment. The receptors were gathered from a man aged 55 to 70 with urothelial cancer.

The gene calls are TRBV28 and TRBJ1-2; 7 bases map to TRBD1. The CDR3 sequence is 14 residues long. Germline trimming cut 8 bases from V and 3 bases from J; bases unmatched to any gene: 9. Per germline, CDR1 MDHEN and CDR2 SYDVKM. This CDR3 reads CASEGARMDYGYTF. DNA of the CDR3: TGTGCCAGCGAGGGGGCGCGCATGGACTATGGCTACACCTTC.

The CDR3 loop is CSCRGSGGYSLVDTQYF. CDR3 nucleotides: TGCAGCTGTCGTGGTAGCGGGGGGTACTCGTTGGTAGATACGCAGTATTTT. The chain recombines TRBV29-1 with TRBJ2-3, with 10 bases lining up with TRBD2. The CDR3 consists of 17 residues. V lost 8 bases to trimming and J lost 5 bases; unmatched junction nucleotides: 19. Germline CDR1 is SQVTM and CDR2 is ANQGSEA.

This chain joins TRBV29-1 and TRBJ1-2; weak D call: TRBD1 (6 bases). Germline-derived CDR1 and CDR2 are SQVTM and ANQGSEA. Trimming left V 4 bases short and J 5 bases short, with 20 bases between. The CDR3 is made up of 15 amino acids. CDR3 DNA sequence: TGCAGCGTTGGCCTCGAGGGGGTGGAGAGATATGGCTACACCTTC. Its protein product is CSVGLEGVERYGYTF.

This CDR3 is CASSPTGTTEAFF. CDR3 coding DNA: TGTGCCAGCTCACCAACAGGGACCACTGAAGCTTTCTTT. This chain uses TRBV18 with TRBJ1-1; D might be TRBD1 (6 bases). The CDR3 length is 13 residues. V lost 2 bases and J 4 bases, leaving 8 bases between the germline ends. Germline V lookup: CDR1 KGHSH, CDR2 LQKENI.

The V and J genes are TRBV30 and TRBJ1-5; TRBD1 might be the D (6 bases). The CDR3 totals 16 residues. V lost 1 base, J lost 3 bases, and 16 bases lay in between. Germline CDR1 is GTSNPN and CDR2 is SVGIG (reference sequence). In nucleotides, the CDR3 is TGTGCCTGGAGTGAGGCCTCAGGGGCCTCCAATCAGCCCCAGCATTTT. The encoded protein is CAWSEASGASNQPQHF.

The J gene is TRBJ2-1, the V gene TRBV4-2, with D perhaps matching TRBD2 (7 bases). With 7 bases removed from V and 5 bases from J, the gap between germline ends came to 18 bases. The CDR3 contains 15 residues. Germline V CDR1 and CDR2: LGHNA, YNFKEQ. For the CDR3, the DNA is TGTGCCAGCATGCCGGGGGGCAGGGAAGACAATGAGCAGTTCTTC. Translating it yields CASMPGGREDNEQFF.

The chain links TRBV9 to TRBJ2-1; D gene ambiguous. Germline lookup yields CDR1 SGDLS and CDR2 YYNGEE. This CDR3 has 13 amino acids. Trimming took off 0 bases at V and 5 bases at J, with 6 bases between the two ends. The CDR3 bases are TGTGCCAGCAGCGTAGTCGAGCACAATGAGCAGTTCTTC. The encoded protein is CASSVVEHNEQFF.

The rearrangement joins TRBV15 to TRBJ2-1, with 8 bases lining up with TRBD2. The germline CDR1 and CDR2 sequences are LNHNV and YYDKDF (reference sequence). This CDR3 contains 20 residues. V lost 1 base, J lost 6 bases, and 20 bases stayed unmatched. The CDR3 protein is CATSRAPGLALAEGGNEQFF. The CDR3 DNA sequence: TGTGCCACCAGCAGAGCTCCCGGACTAGCCTTAGCGGAGGGTGGCAATGAGCAGTTCTTC. Filled out from reference TRBV15 and TRBJ2-1, the complete variable domain reads DAMVIQNPRYQVTQFGKPVTLSCSQTLNHNVMYWYQQKSSQAPKLLFHYYDKDFNNEADTPDNFQSRRPNTSFCFLDIRSPGLGDTAMYLCATSRAPGLALAEGGNEQFFGPGTRLTVL.

This sequence joins TRBV4-2 and TRBJ2-1; 13 nucleotides line up with TRBD2. Germline CDR1 and CDR2: LGHNA and YNFKEQ. There are 18 residues in the CDR3. V lost 2 bases to trimming and J lost 3 bases; unmatched junction nucleotides: 7. The CDR3 loop reads CASSQRLAGGVGYNEQFF. CDR3 nucleotides: TGTGCCAGCAGCCAAAGACTAGCGGGGGGTGTTGGCTACAATGAGCAGTTCTTC.

This sequence joins TRBV6-5 and TRBJ1-3, with D tentatively TRBD1 (6 bases). Germline CDR1 is MNHEY and CDR2 is SVGAGI. V dropped 7 bases and J dropped 0 bases, with 13 bases sitting between them. This CDR3 is 15 amino acids long. The CDR3 region is CASTPTGLSGNTIYF. In DNA, the CDR3 is TGTGCCAGCACCCCGACAGGCCTCTCTGGAAACACCATATATTTT.

V usage is TRBV6-1 and J usage is TRBJ2-6, with D possibly being TRBD1 (6 bases). The V gene's germline CDR1 is MNHNS and CDR2 SASEGT. The CDR3 length is 16 residues. V was clipped by 2 bases and J by 3 bases, with 11 bases between them. The DNA for the CDR3 is TGTGCCAGCAGTGAATCTACAGGGAGTGGGGCCAACGTCCTGACTTTC. It yields the protein CASSESTGSGANVLTF.

The rearrangement joins TRBV7-6 to TRBJ2-1, with 11 bases lining up with TRBD1. There are 16 residues in the CDR3. Germline-derived CDR1 and CDR2 are SGHVS and FNYEAQ. With V trimmed by 4 bases and J by 2 bases, 4 bases remained unmatched. The CDR3 sequence: CASSSGGQGAYNEQFF. The CDR3 DNA reads as TGTGCCAGCAGCTCCGGGGGACAGGGGGCCTACAATGAGCAGTTCTTC.

The genes are TRBV30 and TRBJ1-5; 8 positions match TRBD1. Germline V gives CDR1 GTSNPN, CDR2 SVGIG (reference sequence). CDR3 length: 13 residues. After removal of 2 bases from V and 6 bases from J, the junction contained 3 bases not matched to a gene. CDR3 coding DNA: TGTGCCTGGAGTCGGACAGGGAGTCAGCCCCAGCATTTT. Translation gives CAWSRTGSQPQHF. The entire variable domain, with the rest obtained from reference TRBV30 and TRBJ1-5, is as follows: SQTIHQWPATLVQPVGSPLSLECTVEGTSNPNLYWYRQAAGRGLQLLFYSVGIGQISSEVPQNLSASRPQDRQFILSSKKLLLSDSGFYLCAWSRTGSQPQHFGDGTRLSIL.

This clone was seen more than once but under ten times. The chain has TRBV7-9 and TRBJ1-3, with a tentative D call TRBD1 (6 bases). Germline values: CDR1 SEHNR, CDR2 FQNEAQ (reference sequence). The germline V and J ends were trimmed by 5 bases and 0 bases, with 14 bases remaining between them. The CDR3 contains 16 residues. CDR3 residues: CASSPRDTVSGNTIYF. CDR3 coding DNA: TGTGCCAGCAGCCCCAGGGACACCGTCTCTGGAAACACCATATATTTT.

This chain uses TRBV15 with TRBJ1-3; TRBD1 is a possible D gene (6 bases). The CDR3 has 17 residues. CDR1 is LNHNV and CDR2 is YYDKDF in the germline V gene (reference sequence). The V end lost 0 bases, the J end lost 0 bases, and 12 bases lay between the germline ends. The chain's CDR3 is CATSRDLGQYSGNTIYF. DNA of the CDR3: TGTGCCACCAGCAGAGATCTTGGACAGTACTCTGGAAACACCATATATTTT.

This clone is deemed medium-sized. The CDR3 DNA is TGTGCCAGCAGCTTGGGAGGGCTCGAGCAGTACTTC. This codes for CASSLGGLEQYF. V usage is TRBV5-4 and J usage is TRBJ2-7; D possibly corresponds to TRBD2 (5 bases). Trimming cost V 0 bases and J 6 bases, with 7 bases left between them. Germline V CDR1 and CDR2: SGHNT, YYREEE (reference sequence). CDR3 length: 12 amino acids.

V gene TRBV4-2 combines with J gene TRBJ2-1; 9 bases are a match to TRBD2. V shed 1 base and J 4 bases; nucleotides not matched to a gene: 2. The germline V gene encodes CDR1 LGHNA and CDR2 YNFKEQ. The CDR3 runs to 15 residues. The CDR3 DNA sequence: TGTGCCAGCAGCCAAGTTAGCGGGGGTTACAATGAGCAGTTCTTC. Encoded protein: CASSQVSGGYNEQFF.

This clone was observed a handful of times. The rearrangement links TRBV10-1 to TRBJ1-1; 7 nucleotides agree with TRBD1. The CDR3 covers 14 residues. Germline V gene data show CDR1 as WNHNN and CDR2 as SYGVQD (reference sequence). V gave up 5 bases and J gave up 0 bases; unmatched junction bases: 3. The CDR3: CASSPTGMNTEAFF. The CDR3 coding sequence is TGCGCCAGCAGTCCGACAGGGATGAACACTGAAGCTTTCTTT.

The J gene is TRBJ1-2, the V gene TRBV5-8; D ambiguous. The length of the CDR3 is 15 residues. Germline assignment: CDR1 SGHTS and CDR2 YDEGEE. The V end lost 0 bases, the J end lost 0 bases, and 9 bases lay between the germline ends. CDR3: CASSLVVGANYGYTF. The CDR3 region has the DNA TGTGCCAGCAGCTTGGTCGTCGGAGCTAACTATGGCTACACCTTC.

This clone has only one observation. This chain joins TRBV18 and TRBJ2-3; D remains unclear. This CDR3 has 18 amino acids. The ends were cut back, 2 bases at V and 0 bases at J, with 18 bases in the middle. Germline V gives CDR1 KGHSH, CDR2 LQKENI. This CDR3 reads CASSPYGRQVTSTDTQYF. In DNA, the CDR3 is TGTGCCAGCTCACCATATGGGCGCCAAGTCACGAGCACAGATACGCAGTATTTT.

The V call is TRBV2, the J call TRBJ1-2; 9 bases align to TRBD1. This CDR3 contains 14 residues. Losses at the gene ends were 5 bases for V and 8 bases for J; bases not matched to a gene: 9. Germline assignment: CDR1 SNHLY and CDR2 FYNNEI. The DNA of the CDR3 is TGTGCCAGCAGTTACAGGGGGCAGTTGGGCGGCTACACCTTC. Protein sequence: CASSYRGQLGGYTF.

The rearrangement uses TRBV20-1 and TRBJ2-3; D not resolved. This CDR3 has 11 amino acids. Looked up from germline, CDR1 is DFQATT and CDR2 is SNEGSKA (reference sequence). Trimming took 5 bases from V and 4 from J, leaving 7 bases between them. CDR3 nucleotide sequence: TGCAGTGCTGACCTAGCAGATACGCAGTATTTT. Residues: CSADLADTQYF.

In its sample, this clone was seen once. V usage is TRBV7-2 and J usage is TRBJ2-5, with TRBD2 matching 8 bases. This CDR3 has 16 amino acids. After removal of 5 bases from V and 5 bases from J, the junction contained 13 bases not matched to a gene. The germline V gene has CDR1 SGHTA and CDR2 FQGNSA. For the CDR3, the DNA is TGTGCCAGCAGCCAAAGACCAGCGGGGGTTGGGGAGACCCAGTACTTC. Translated: CASSQRPAGVGETQYF.

This clone came up once. This rearrangement joins TRBV5-4 to TRBJ2-5; D possibly corresponds to TRBD1 (6 bases). The germline V and J ends were trimmed by 4 bases and 1 base, with 11 bases remaining between them. The CDR3 has 14 residues. Germline V gene lookup returns CDR1 SGHNT and CDR2 YYREEE (reference sequence). The CDR3: CASSRRTAQETQYF. DNA of the CDR3: TGTGCCAGCAGCCGTCGGACAGCCCAAGAGACCCAGTACTTC.

This clone was seen a single time. This chain uses TRBV5-5 with TRBJ2-5; possibly TRBD2 for D (6 bases). CDR3 length: 14 amino acids. V gave up 6 bases and J gave up 3 bases, with 15 bases separating them. Germline values: CDR1 SGHKS, CDR2 YYEKEE (reference sequence). DNA of the CDR3: TGTGCCAGCACCCCCCTCGGGGGTAAAGAGACCCAGTACTTC. Amino acid sequence: CASTPLGGKETQYF.

The chain employs TRBV30 and TRBJ2-1; 9 nucleotides align to TRBD2. CDR3 length: 14 residues. In germline, CDR1 is GTSNPN, CDR2 SVGIG (reference sequence). V shed 3 bases and J 9 bases; nucleotides not matched to a gene: 9. DNA of the CDR3: TGTGCCTGGAGGTTGGCGGGGGGGCTCCTTGAGCAGTTCTTC. Translation: CAWRLAGGLLEQFF.